The rows below give T cell receptor beta chains drawn from one sample of a study of control samples from healthy donors and cancer patients. Here immunoSEQ multiplex PCR was the method, and the copy in TCRdb shows in-frame clones only, minus some. The profile shows over 150,000 clones, about 91% of them singletons. Sequences were obtained from blood. All receptors derive from a woman in her 40s in good health. Both conserved end residues are part of each CDR3. Fields, in order: clone size, D gene, V gene, J gene, CDR3 protein, CDR3 DNA. D genes are given only for firm matches. Clone size, where shown, is once, few, many, or a class for clones that have expanded.

>.|.|TRBV29-1|TRBJ1-2
CSVASAANYGYTF
TGCAGCGTTGCCTCGGCGGCCAACTATGGCTACACCTTC
>few|.|TRBV7-2|TRBJ1-5
CASSFGRHNQPQHF
TGTGCCAGCAGCTTTGGGAGACACAATCAGCCCCAGCATTTT
>.|TRBD1|TRBV7-9|TRBJ1-1
CASSLGYDRGITEAFF
TGTGCCAGCAGCTTAGGGTACGACAGGGGCATCACTGAAGCTTTCTTT
>.|TRBD2|TRBV4-2|TRBJ2-7
CASSQVQGLAGAAYEQYF
TGTGCCAGCAGCCAAGTACAGGGGCTAGCGGGAGCCGCCTACGAGCAGTACTTC
>.|.|TRBV6-5|TRBJ2-3
CASGASTDTQYF
TGTGCCAGCGGGGCATCCACAGATACGCAGTATTTT
>.|TRBD2|TRBV15|TRBJ2-3
CATSWPSGGLADTQYF
TGTGCCACCAGCTGGCCTAGCGGGGGGCTTGCAGATACGCAGTATTTT
>.|.|TRBV4-1|TRBJ1-3
CASSQGQAHSGNTIYF
TGCGCCAGCAGCCAAGGACAGGCCCACTCTGGAAACACCATATATTTT
>.|.|TRBV19|TRBJ2-7
CASSMAGASYEQYF
TGTGCCAGTAGTATGGCGGGGGCCTCCTACGAGCAGTACTTC
>.|.|TRBV9|TRBJ1-3
CASSVAGTAGNTIYF
TGTGCCAGCAGCGTTGCCGGGACCGCTGGAAACACCATATATTTT
>.|.|TRBV5-1|TRBJ2-6
CASSLLELSSGANVLTF
TGCGCCAGCAGCTTGTTGGAGTTATCCTCTGGGGCCAACGTCCTGACTTTC
>.|.|TRBV10-3|TRBJ2-3
CAISEGIGGTTDTQYF
TGTGCCATCAGTGAGGGAATCGGGGGTACCACAGATACGCAGTATTTT
>.|.|TRBV6-6|TRBJ2-7
CASSYFNEQYF
TGTGCCAGCAGTTACTTCAACGAGCAGTACTTC
>.|TRBD2|TRBV6-2/TRBV6-3|TRBJ2-7
CASSPLQAGAYEQYF
TGTGCCAGCAGTCCACTTCAAGCGGGGGCCTACGAGCAGTACTTC
>.|.|TRBV20-1|TRBJ1-1
CSASSELEAFF
TGCAGTGCTAGCTCCGAGCTTGAAGCTTTCTTT
>.|TRBD1|TRBV9|TRBJ2-7
CASSMGQGGGEQYF
TGTGCCAGCAGCATGGGACAGGGGGGCGGGGAGCAGTACTTC
>.|TRBD1|TRBV29-1|TRBJ2-7
CSVEDGRDRVYEQYF
TGCAGCGTTGAAGATGGGCGGGACAGGGTGTACGAGCAGTACTTC
>.|TRBD2|TRBV14|TRBJ2-2
CASSPRLAGDTGELFF
TGTGCCAGCAGCCCGAGACTAGCGGGGGACACCGGGGAGCTGTTTTTT
>.|TRBD2|TRBV7-6|TRBJ2-7
CASSLGTSGVYEQYF
TGTGCCAGCAGCTTAGGCACTAGCGGGGTCTACGAGCAGTACTTC
>.|.|TRBV4-1|TRBJ1-4
CASSQVLTNIRVKLFF
TGCGCCAGCAGCCAAGTCCTGACAAACATTAGGGTAAAACTGTTTTTT
>once|TRBD1|TRBV24-1|TRBJ1-4
CATSRPGTGVEKLFF
TGTGCCACCAGTAGGCCCGGGACAGGGGTAGAAAAACTGTTTTTT
>.|TRBD1|TRBV5-1|TRBJ2-1
CASSPWTGSDEQFF
TGCGCCAGCAGCCCGTGGACAGGGAGCGATGAGCAGTTCTTC
>.|.|TRBV3-1/TRBV3-2|TRBJ2-3
CASSFRGRGTDTQYF
TGTGCCAGCAGCTTTCGGGGACGTGGCACAGATACGCAGTATTTT
>.|TRBD1|TRBV7-9|TRBJ2-5
CASSLSFGQGRRQETQYF
TGTGCCAGCAGCTTAAGCTTTGGACAGGGGAGGAGGCAAGAGACCCAGTACTTC
>few|.|TRBV29-1|TRBJ1-4
CSVKNEKLFF
TGCAGCGTGAAAAATGAAAAACTGTTTTTT
>.|.|TRBV6-1|TRBJ1-3
CASSDGTGSGNTIYF
TGTGCCAGCAGTGACGGCACAGGGTCTGGAAACACCATATATTTT
>few|.|TRBV4-1|TRBJ1-5
CASSQDPLQPQHF
TGCGCCAGCAGCCAAGACCCCCTCCAGCCCCAGCATTTT
>.|TRBD2|TRBV6-5|TRBJ2-1
CASSTSGGANEQFF
TGTGCCAGCAGTACTAGCGGGGGGGCCAATGAGCAGTTCTTC
>.|.|TRBV18|TRBJ1-1
CASSPLGTSPEAFF
TGTGCCAGCTCACCACTAGGAACGAGCCCTGAAGCTTTCTTT
>.|.|TRBV10-2|TRBJ1-1
CASRQGLEAFF
TGCGCCAGCAGGCAGGGGCTAGAAGCTTTCTTT
>.|TRBD1|TRBV27|TRBJ2-1
CASSPLPDRVGNEQFF
TGTGCCAGCAGTCCCCTGCCGGACAGGGTCGGCAATGAGCAGTTCTTC
>.|TRBD2|TRBV2|TRBJ2-1
CASSSSGGGSYNEQFF
TGTGCCAGCAGTTCCTCCGGCGGGGGGAGCTACAATGAGCAGTTCTTC
>.|.|TRBV5-1|TRBJ2-3
CASSQEGDTQYF
TGCGCCAGCAGCCAGGAGGGAGATACGCAGTATTTT
>.|.|TRBV7-9|TRBJ1-1
CASSRQGSTEAFF
TGTGCCAGCAGCCGCCAGGGGTCCACTGAAGCTTTCTTT
>once|.|TRBV5-6|TRBJ2-7
CASTSRGSYEQYF
TGTGCCAGCACCTCGAGGGGGAGTTACGAGCAGTACTTC